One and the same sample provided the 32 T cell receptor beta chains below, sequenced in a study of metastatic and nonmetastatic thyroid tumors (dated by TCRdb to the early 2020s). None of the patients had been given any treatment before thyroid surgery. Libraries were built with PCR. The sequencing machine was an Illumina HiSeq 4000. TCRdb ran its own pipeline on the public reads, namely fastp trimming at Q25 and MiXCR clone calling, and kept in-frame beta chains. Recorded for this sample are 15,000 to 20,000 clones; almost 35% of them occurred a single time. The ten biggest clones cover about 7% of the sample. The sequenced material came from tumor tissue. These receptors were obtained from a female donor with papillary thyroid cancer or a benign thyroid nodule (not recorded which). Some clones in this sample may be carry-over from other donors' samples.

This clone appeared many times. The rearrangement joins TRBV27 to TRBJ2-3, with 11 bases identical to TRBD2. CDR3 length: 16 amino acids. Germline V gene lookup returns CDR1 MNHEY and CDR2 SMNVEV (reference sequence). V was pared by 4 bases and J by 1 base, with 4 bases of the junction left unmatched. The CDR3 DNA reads TGTGCCAGCAGTTCCCCGACTAGCGGGGGCACAGATACGCAGTATTTT. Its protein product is CASSSPTSGGTDTQYF.

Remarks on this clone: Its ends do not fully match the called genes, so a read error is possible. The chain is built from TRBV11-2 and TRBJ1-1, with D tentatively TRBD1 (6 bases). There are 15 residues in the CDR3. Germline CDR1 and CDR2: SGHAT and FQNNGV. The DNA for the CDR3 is TGCGCCAGCAGTTCCCTGGTGGGGGGGGCAGGTGAAGCTTTCTTT. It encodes CASSSLVGGAGEAFF.

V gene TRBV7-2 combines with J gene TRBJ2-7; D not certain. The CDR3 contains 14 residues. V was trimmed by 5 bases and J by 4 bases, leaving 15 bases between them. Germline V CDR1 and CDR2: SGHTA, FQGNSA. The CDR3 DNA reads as TGTGCCAGCAGCCGCAGGCGGTCCTTATACGAGCAGTACTTC. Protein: CASSRRRSLYEQYF.

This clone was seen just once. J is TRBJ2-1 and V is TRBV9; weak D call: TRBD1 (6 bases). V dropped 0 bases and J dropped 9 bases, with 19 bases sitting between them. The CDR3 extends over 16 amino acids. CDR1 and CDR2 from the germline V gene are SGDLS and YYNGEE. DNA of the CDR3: TGTGCCAGCAGCGTAGATGGTGGGGGCCTTAACAGTGAGCAGTTCTTC. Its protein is CASSVDGGGLNSEQFF.

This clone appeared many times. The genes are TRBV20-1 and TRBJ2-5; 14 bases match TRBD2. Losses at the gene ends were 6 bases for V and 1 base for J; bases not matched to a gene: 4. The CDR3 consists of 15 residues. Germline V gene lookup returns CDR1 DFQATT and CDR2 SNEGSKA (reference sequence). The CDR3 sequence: CSAKTSGRAQETQYF. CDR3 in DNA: TGCAGTGCCAAGACTAGCGGGAGGGCCCAAGAGACCCAGTACTTC.

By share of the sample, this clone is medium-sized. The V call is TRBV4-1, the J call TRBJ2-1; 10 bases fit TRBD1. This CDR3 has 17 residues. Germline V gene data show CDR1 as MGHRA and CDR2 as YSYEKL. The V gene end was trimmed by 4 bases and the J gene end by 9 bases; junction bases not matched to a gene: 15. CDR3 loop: CASSPREGQGGIFEQFF. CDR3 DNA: TGCGCCAGCAGCCCGCGGGAAGGACAGGGGGGGATTTTTGAGCAGTTCTTC.

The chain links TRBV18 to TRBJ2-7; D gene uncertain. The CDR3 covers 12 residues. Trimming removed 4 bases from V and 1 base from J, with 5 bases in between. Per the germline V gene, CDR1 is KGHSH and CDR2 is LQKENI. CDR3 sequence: CASSLRSYEQYF. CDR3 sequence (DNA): TGTGCCAGCTCACTCCGATCCTACGAGCAGTACTTC.

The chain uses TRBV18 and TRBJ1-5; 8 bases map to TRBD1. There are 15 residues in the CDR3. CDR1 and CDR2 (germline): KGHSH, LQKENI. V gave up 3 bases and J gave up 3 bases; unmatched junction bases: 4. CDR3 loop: CASSPTGQDNQPQHF. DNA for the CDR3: TGTGCCAGCTCACCGACGGGACAGGACAATCAGCCCCAGCATTTT.

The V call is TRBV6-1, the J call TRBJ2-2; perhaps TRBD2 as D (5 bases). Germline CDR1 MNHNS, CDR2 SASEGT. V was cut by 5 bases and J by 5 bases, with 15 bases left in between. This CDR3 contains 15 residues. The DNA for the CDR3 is TGTGCCAGCAGTAACGGCCGGGATATGACCGGGGAGCTGTTTTTT. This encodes CASSNGRDMTGELFF.

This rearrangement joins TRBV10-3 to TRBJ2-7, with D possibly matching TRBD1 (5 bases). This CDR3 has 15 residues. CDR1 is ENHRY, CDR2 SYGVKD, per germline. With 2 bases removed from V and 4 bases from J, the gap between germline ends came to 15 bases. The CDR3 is CAISEAEQGRYEQYF. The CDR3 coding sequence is TGTGCCATCAGTGAGGCTGAGCAGGGTCGGTACGAGCAGTACTTC.

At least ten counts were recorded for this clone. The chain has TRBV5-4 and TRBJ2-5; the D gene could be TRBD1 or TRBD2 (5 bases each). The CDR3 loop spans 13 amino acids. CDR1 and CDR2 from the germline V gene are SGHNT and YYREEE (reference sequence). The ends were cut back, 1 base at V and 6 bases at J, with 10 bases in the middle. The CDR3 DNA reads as TGTGCCAGCAGCTTGTGGGGGAAAAAGACCCAGTACTTC. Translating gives CASSLWGKKTQYF.

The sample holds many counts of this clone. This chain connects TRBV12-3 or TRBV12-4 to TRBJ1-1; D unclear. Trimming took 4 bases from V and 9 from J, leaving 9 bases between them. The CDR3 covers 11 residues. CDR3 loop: CASSSQRKAFF. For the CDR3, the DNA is TGTGCCAGCAGTTCACAGAGAAAAGCTTTCTTT.

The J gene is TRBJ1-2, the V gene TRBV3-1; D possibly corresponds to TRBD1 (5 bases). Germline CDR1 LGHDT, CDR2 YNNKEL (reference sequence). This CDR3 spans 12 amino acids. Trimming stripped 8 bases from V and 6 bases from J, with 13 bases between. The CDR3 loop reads CASQDKGHGYTF. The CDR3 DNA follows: TGTGCCAGCCAGGACAAGGGGCATGGCTACACCTTC.

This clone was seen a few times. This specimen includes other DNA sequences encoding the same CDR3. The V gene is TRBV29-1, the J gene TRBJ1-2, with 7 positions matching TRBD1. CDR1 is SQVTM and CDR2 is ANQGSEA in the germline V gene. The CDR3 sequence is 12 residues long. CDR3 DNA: TGCAGTGTTCTCACAGGGGCACTTGGCTACACCTTC. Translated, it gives CSVLTGALGYTF.

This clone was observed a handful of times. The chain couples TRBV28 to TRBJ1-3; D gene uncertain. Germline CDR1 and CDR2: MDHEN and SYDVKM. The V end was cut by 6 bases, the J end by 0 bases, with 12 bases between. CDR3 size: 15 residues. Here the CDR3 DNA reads TGTGCCAGCAGCCTAGGACGGAGCTCTGGAAACACCATATATTTT. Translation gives CASSLGRSSGNTIYF.

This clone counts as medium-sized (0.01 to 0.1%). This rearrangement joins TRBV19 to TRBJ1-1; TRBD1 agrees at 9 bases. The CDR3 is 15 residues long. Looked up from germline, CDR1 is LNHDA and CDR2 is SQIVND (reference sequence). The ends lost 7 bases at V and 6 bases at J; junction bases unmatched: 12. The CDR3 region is CASTLDRGLLAEAFF. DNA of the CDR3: TGTGCCAGTACCCTTGACAGGGGGTTGTTGGCTGAAGCTTTCTTT. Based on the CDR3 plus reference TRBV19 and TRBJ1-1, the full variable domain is DGGITQSPKYLFRKEGQNVTLSCEQNLNHDAMYWYRQDPGQGLRLIYYSQIVNDFQKGDIAEGYSVSREKKESFPLTVTSAQKNPTAFYLCASTLDRGLLAEAFFGQGTRLTVV.

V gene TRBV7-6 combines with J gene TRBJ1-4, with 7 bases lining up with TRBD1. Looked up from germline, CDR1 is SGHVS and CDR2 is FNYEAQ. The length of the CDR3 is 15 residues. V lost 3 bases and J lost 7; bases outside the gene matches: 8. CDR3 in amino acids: CASSLRDRGFEKLFF. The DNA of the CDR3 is TGTGCCAGCAGCTTGAGGGACAGAGGTTTTGAAAAACTGTTTTTT.

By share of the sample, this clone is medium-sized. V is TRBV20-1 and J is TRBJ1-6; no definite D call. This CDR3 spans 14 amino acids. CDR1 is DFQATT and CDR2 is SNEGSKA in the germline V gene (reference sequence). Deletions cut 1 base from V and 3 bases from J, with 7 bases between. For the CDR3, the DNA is TGCAGTGCTAGAGTGGCGGTCTATAATTCACCCCTCCACTTT. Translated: CSARVAVYNSPLHF.

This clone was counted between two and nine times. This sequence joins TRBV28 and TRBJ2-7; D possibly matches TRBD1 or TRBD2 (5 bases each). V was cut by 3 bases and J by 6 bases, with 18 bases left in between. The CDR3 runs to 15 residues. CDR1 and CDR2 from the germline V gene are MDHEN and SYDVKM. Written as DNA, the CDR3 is TGTGCCAGCAGTTTGGTGAAGGATTTAGGGACCGAGCAGTACTTC. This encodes CASSLVKDLGTEQYF.

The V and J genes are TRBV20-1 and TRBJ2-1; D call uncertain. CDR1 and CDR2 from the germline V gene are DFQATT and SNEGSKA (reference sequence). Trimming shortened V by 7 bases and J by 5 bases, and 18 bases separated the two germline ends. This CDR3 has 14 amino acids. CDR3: CSVIGLLVDNEQFF. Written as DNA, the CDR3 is TGCAGTGTAATCGGGTTGTTGGTTGACAATGAGCAGTTCTTC.

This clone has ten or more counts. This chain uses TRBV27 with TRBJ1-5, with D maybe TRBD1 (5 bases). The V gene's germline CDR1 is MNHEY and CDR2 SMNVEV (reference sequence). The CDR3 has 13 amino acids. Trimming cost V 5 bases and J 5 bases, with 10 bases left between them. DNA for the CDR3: TGTGCCAGCAGTCGACAGCCCGATCAGCCCCAGCATTTT. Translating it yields CASSRQPDQPQHF.

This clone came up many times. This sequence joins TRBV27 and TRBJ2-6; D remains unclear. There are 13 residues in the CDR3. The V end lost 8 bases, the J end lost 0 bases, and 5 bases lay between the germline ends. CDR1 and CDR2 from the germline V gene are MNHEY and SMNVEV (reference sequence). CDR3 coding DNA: TGTGCCAGCTCCCGCTCTGGGGCCAACGTCCTGACTTTC. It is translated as CASSRSGANVLTF.

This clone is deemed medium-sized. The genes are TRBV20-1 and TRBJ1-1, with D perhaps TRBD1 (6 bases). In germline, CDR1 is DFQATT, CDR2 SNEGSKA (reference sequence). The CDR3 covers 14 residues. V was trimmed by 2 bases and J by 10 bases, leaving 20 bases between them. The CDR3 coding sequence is TGCAGTGCTAGATTGGGGGGCGATCGAGGCCGAGCTTTCTTT. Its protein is CSARLGGDRGRAFF.

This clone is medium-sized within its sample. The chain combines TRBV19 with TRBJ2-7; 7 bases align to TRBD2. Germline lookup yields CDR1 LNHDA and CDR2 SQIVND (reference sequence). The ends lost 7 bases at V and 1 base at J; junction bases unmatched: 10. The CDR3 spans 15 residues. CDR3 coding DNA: TGTGCCAGTACCCCTGGGAGGGACGGGTCCTACGAGCAGTACTTC. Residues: CASTPGRDGSYEQYF.

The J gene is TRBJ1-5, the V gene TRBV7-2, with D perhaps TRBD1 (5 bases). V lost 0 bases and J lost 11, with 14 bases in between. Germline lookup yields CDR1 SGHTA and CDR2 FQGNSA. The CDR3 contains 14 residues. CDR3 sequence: CASSLAGQQGAQHF. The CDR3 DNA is TGTGCCAGCAGCTTAGCGGGGCAGCAAGGGGCCCAGCATTTT.

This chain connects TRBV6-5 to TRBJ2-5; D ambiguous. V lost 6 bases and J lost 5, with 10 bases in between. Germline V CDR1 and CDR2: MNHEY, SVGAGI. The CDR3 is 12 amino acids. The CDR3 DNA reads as TGTGCCAGCAGCTTATCTCCCGAGACCCAGTACTTC. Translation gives CASSLSPETQYF.

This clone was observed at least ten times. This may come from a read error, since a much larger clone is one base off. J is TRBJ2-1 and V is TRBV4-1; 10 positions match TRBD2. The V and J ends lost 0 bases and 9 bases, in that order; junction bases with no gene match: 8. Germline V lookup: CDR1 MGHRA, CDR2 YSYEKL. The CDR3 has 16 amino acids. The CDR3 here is CASSQEPAGGYREQFF. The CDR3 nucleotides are TGCGCCAGCAGCCAAGAACCAGCGGGGGGGTATCGTGAGCAGTTCTTC.

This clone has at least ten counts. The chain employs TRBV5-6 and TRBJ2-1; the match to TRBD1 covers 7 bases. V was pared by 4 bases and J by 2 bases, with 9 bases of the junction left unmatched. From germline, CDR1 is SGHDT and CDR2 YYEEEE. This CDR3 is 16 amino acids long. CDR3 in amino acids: CASSPITDRTYNEQFF. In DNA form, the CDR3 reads TGTGCCAGCAGCCCGATTACGGACAGGACCTACAATGAGCAGTTCTTC. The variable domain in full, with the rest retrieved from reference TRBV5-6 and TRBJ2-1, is DAGVTQSPTHLIKTRGQQVTLRCSPKSGHDTVSWYQQALGQGPQFIFQYYEEEERQRGNFPDRFSGHQFPNYSSELNVNALLLGDSALYLCASSPITDRTYNEQFFGPGTRLTVL.

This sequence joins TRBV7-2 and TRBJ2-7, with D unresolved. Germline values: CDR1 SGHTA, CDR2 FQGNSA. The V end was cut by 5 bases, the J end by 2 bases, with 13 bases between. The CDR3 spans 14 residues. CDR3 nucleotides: TGTGCCAGCAGCCCGCTAGTACAAACCTACGAGCAGTACTTC. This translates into CASSPLVQTYEQYF.

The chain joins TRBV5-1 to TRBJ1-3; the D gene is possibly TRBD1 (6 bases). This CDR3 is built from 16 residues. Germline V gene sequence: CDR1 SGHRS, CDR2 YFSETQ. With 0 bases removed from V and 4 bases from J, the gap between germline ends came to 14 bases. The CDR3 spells CASSLVGQSWGNTIYF. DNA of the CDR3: TGCGCCAGCAGCTTGGTCGGACAGTCTTGGGGAAACACCATATATTTT.

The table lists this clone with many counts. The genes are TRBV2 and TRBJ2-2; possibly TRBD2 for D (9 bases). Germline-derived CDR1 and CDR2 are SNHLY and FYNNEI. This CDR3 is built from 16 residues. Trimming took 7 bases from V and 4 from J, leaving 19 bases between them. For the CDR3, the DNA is TGTGCCAGCACCAGGGGGCGGGGGGGTATCACCGGGGAGCTGTTTTTT. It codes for CASTRGRGGITGELFF.

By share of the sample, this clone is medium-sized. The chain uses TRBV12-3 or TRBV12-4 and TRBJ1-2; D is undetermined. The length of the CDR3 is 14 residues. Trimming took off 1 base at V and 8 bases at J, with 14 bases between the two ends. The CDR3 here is CASSLVWGNGGYTF. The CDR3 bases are TGTGCCAGCAGTTTAGTGTGGGGAAATGGAGGCTACACCTTC.